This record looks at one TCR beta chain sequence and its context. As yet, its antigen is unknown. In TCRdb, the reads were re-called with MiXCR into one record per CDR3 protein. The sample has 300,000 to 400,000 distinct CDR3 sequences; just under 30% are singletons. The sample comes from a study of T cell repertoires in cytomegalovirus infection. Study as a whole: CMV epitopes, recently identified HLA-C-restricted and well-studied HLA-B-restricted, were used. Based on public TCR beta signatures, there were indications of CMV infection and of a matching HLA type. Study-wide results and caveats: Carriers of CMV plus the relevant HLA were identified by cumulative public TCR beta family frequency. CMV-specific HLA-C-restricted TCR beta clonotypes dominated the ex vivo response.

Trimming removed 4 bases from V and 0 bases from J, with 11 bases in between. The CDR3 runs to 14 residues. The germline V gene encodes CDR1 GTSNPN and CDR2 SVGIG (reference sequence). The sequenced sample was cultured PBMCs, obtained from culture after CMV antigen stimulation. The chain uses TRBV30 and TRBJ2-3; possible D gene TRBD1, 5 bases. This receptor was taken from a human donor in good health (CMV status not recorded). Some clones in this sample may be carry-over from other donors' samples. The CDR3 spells CAWNRGISTDTQYF. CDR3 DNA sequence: TGTGCCTGGAATAGGGGAATTAGCACAGATACGCAGTATTTT.